This T cell receptor (beta chain) emerged from a study of blood T cell repertoires in COVID-19. Study context: Material from acute and convalescent COVID-19 was sourced from the United States, Italy and Spain. T cells, B-cell-depleted T cells, or PBMCs supplied cDNA or gDNA.

How the authors handled the data: Estimation of nucleated cell counts relied on the amplification of reference gene primers. Assay used: immunoSEQ multiplex PCR; TCRdb lists only in-frame clones, some missing. That table furnishes V, J and clone size, whereas the DNA furnished D and trimming. The sample gives 130,000 or so clones, around four fifths of which show up once; roughly 25% is in the top ten. Germline CDR1 and CDR2: SGHDN and FVKESK. CDR3 size: 13 residues. V lost 4 bases, J lost 6 bases, and 6 bases stayed unmatched. V usage is TRBV14 and J usage is TRBJ2-7, with 7 bases that match TRBD1. The material sequenced was peripheral blood. The sequence derives from a human donor in a cohort sampled during active COVID-19. In DNA form, the CDR3 reads TGTGCCAGCAGCCCCCGGGACAGAAGCGAGCAGTACTTC. Amino acids: CASSPRDRSEQYF.